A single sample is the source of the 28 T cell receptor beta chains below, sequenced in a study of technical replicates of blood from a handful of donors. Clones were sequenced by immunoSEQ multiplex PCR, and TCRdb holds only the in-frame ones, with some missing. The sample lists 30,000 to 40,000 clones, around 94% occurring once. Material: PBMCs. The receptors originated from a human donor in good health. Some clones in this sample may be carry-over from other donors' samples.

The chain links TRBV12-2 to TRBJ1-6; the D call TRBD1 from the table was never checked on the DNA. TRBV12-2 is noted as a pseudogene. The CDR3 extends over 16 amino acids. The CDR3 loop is CASRLQQGSVYSPLHF. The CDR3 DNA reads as TGTGCAAGTCGCTTACAACAGGGGAGTGTTTATTCACCCCTCCACTTT.

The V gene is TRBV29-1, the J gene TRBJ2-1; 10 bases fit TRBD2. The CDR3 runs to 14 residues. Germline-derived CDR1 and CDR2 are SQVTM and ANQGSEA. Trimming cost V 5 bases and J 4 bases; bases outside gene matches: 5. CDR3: CSVLTSGAYNEQFF. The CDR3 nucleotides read TGCAGCGTTCTTACTAGCGGGGCTTACAATGAGCAGTTCTTC.

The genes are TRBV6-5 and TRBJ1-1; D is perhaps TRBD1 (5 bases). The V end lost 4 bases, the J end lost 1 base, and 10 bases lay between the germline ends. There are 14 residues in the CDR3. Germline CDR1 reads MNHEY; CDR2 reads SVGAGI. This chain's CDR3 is CASSSQTGNTEAFF. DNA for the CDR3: TGTGCCAGCAGTTCCCAAACAGGGAACACTGAAGCTTTCTTT.

CDR3 loop: CASSPDRVNTEAFF. In DNA form, the CDR3 reads TGTGCCAGCAGCCCAGACAGGGTAAACACTGAAGCTTTCTTT. This chain uses TRBV7-9 with TRBJ1-1; TRBD1 matches at 7 bases. The germline CDR1 and CDR2 sequences are SEHNR and FQNEAQ (reference sequence). This CDR3 has 14 amino acids. V was pared by 5 bases and J by 2 bases, with 5 bases of the junction left unmatched.

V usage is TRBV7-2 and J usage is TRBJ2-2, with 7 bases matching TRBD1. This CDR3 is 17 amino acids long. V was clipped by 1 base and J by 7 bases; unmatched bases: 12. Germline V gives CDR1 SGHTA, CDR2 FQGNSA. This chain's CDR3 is CASSLGGLGQVVGELFF. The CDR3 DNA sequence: TGTGCCAGCAGCTTAGGGGGCCTTGGACAGGTGGTCGGGGAGCTGTTTTTT.

The CDR3 DNA sequence: TGTGCCAGCAGCAGGGCCCACTCACCCCTCCACTTT. It yields the protein CASSRAHSPLHF. This chain connects TRBV6-5 to TRBJ1-6, with a weak D call TRBD1 (5 bases). Per germline, CDR1 MNHEY and CDR2 SVGAGI. V lost 6 bases and J lost 10, with 10 bases in between. CDR3 length: 12 amino acids.

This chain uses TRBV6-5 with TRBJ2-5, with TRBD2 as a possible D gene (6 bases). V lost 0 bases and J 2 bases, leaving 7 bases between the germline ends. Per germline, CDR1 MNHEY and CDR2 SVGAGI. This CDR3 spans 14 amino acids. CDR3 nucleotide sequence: TGTGCCAGCAGTTACTCGGAGGGGCAAGAGACCCAGTACTTC. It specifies CASSYSEGQETQYF.

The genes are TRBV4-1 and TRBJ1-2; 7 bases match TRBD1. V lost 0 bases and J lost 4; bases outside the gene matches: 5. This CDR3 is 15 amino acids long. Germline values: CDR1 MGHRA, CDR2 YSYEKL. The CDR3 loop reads CASSQDWGQTYGYTF. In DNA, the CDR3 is TGCGCCAGCAGCCAAGATTGGGGACAGACCTATGGCTACACCTTC.

This chain's CDR3 is CASRPGGGGEQYF. The CDR3 DNA sequence: TGTGCCAGCAGACCAGGGGGCGGCGGCGAGCAGTACTTC. The chain is built from TRBV6-5 and TRBJ2-7, with 8 bases fitting TRBD1. Germline V lookup: CDR1 MNHEY, CDR2 SVGAGI. The CDR3 has 13 amino acids. After removal of 6 bases from V and 6 bases from J, the junction contained 7 bases not matched to a gene.

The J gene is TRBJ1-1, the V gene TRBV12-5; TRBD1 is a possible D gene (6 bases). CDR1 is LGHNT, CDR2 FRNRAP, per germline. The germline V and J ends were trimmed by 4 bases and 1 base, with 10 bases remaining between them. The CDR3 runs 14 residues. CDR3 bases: TGTGCTAGTGGTTCCGACAGGTGGAACACTGAAGCTTTCTTT. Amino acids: CASGSDRWNTEAFF.

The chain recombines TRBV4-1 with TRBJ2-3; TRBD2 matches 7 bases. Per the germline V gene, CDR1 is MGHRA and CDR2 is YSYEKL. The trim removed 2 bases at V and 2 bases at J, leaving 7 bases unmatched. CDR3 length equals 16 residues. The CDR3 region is CASSQWLAVTTDTQYF. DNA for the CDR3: TGCGCCAGCAGCCAATGGCTAGCGGTGACCACAGATACGCAGTATTTT.

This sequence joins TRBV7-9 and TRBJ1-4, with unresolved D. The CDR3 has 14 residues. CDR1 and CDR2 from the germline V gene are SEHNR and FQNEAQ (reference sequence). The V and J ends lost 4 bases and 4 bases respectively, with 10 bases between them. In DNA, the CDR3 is TGTGCCAGCAGCTCCTATCAGCGTAATGAAAAACTGTTTTTT. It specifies CASSSYQRNEKLFF. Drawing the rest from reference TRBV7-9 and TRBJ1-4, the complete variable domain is DTGVSQNPRHKITKRGQNVTFRCDPISEHNRLYWYRQTLGQGPEFLTYFQNEAQLEKSRLLSDRFSAERPKGSFSTLEIQRTEQGDSAMYLCASSSYQRNEKLFFGSGTQLSVL.

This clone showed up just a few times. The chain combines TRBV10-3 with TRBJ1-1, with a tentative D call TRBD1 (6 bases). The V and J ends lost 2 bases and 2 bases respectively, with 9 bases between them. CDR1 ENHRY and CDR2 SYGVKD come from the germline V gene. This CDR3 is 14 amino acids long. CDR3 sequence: CAISEVTGNTEAFF. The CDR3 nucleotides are TGTGCCATCAGTGAGGTGACAGGCAACACTGAAGCTTTCTTT.

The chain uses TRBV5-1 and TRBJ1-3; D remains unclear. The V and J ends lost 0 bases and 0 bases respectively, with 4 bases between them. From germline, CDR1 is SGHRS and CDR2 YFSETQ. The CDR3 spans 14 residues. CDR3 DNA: TGCGCCAGCAGCTTGGGGGCCTCTGGAAACACCATATATTTT. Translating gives CASSLGASGNTIYF.

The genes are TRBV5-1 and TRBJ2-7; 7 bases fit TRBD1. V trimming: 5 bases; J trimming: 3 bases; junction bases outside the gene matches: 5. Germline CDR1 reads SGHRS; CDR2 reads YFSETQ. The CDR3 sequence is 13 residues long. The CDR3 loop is CASSYDRDYEQYF. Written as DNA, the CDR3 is TGCGCCAGCAGTTATGACAGGGACTACGAGCAGTACTTC.

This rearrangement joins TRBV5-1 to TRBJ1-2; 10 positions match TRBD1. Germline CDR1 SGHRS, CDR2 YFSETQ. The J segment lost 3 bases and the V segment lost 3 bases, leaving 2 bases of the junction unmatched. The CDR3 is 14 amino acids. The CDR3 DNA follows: TGCGCCAGCAGCTGGGACAGGGGTGACTATGGCTACACCTTC. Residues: CASSWDRGDYGYTF. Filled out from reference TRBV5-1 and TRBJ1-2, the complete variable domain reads KAGVTQTPRYLIKTRGQQVTLSCSPISGHRSVSWYQQTPGQGLQFLFEYFSETQRNKGNFPGRFSGRQFSNSRSEMNVSTLELGDSALYLCASSWDRGDYGYTFGSGTRLTVV.

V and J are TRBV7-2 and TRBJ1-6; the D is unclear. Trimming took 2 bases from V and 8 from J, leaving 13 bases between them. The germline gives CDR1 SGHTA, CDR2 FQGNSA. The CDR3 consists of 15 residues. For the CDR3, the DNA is TGTGCCAGCAGCTTATTCCAGGTCGATGATTCACCCCTCCACTTT. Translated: CASSLFQVDDSPLHF.

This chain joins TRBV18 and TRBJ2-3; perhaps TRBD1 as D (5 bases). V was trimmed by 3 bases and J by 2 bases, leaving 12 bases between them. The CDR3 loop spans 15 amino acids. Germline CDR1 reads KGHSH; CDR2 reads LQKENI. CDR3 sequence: CASSPDSAYTDTQYF. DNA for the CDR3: TGTGCCAGCTCACCCGACAGTGCTTACACAGATACGCAGTATTTT.

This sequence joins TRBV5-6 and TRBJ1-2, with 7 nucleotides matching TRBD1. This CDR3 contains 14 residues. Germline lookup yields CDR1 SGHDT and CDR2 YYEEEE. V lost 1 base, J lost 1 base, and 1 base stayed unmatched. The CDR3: CASSLTGDNYGYTF. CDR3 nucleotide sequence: TGTGCCAGCAGCTTGACAGGGGATAACTATGGCTACACCTTC.

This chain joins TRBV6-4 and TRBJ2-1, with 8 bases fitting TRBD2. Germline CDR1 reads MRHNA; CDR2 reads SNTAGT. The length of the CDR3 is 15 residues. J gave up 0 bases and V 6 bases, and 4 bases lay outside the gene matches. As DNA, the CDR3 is TGTGCCAGCAGCCCGACTAGCGTCTCCTACAATGAGCAGTTCTTC. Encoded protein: CASSPTSVSYNEQFF.

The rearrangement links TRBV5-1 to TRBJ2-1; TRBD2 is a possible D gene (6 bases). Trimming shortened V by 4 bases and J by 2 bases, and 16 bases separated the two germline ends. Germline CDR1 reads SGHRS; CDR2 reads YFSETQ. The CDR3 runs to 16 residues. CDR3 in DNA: TGCGCCAGCAGCACACTGGAGGGGAAGACCTACAATGAGCAGTTCTTC. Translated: CASSTLEGKTYNEQFF.

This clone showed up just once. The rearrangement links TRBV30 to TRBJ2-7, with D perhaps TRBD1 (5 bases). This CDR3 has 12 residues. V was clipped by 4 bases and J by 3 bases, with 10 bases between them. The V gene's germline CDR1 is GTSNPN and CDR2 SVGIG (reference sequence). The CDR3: CAWNKGVYEQYF. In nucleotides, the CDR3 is TGTGCCTGGAATAAAGGGGTCTACGAGCAGTACTTC.

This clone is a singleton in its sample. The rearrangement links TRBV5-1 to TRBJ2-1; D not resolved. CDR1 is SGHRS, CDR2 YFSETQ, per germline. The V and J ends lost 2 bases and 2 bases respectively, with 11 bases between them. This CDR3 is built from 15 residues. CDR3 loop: CASSLSQFPYNEQFF. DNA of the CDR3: TGCGCCAGCAGCTTAAGCCAATTCCCCTACAATGAGCAGTTCTTC.

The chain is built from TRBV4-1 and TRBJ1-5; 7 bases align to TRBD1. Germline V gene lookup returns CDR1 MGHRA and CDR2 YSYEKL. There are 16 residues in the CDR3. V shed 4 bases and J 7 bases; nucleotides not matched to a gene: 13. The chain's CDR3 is CASSPPTGLGRQPQHF. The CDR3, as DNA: TGCGCCAGCAGCCCGCCGACAGGGCTCGGTAGGCAGCCCCAGCATTTT.

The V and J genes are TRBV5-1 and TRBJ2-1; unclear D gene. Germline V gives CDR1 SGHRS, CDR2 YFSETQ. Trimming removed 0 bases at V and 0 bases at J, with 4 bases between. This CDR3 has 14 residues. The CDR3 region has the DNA TGCGCCAGCAGCTTGGAGAGCTCCTACAATGAGCAGTTCTTC. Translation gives CASSLESSYNEQFF. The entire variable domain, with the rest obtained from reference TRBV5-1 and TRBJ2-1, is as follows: KAGVTQTPRYLIKTRGQQVTLSCSPISGHRSVSWYQQTPGQGLQFLFEYFSETQRNKGNFPGRFSGRQFSNSRSEMNVSTLELGDSALYLCASSLESSYNEQFFGPGTRLTVL.

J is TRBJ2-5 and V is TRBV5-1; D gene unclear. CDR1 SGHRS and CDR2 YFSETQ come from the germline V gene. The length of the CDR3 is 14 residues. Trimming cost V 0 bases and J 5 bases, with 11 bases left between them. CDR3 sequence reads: CASSLGGTHETQYF. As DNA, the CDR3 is TGCGCCAGCAGCTTGGGAGGTACGCATGAGACCCAGTACTTC.

The CDR3, as DNA: TGTGCCAGCAGCCAAGAATCTAGTGACACCGGGGAGCTGTTTTTT. This encodes CASSQESSDTGELFF. The chain uses TRBV4-2 and TRBJ2-2; no clear D. The V gene lost 0 bases and the J gene lost 3 bases, with 8 bases spanning the gap. CDR1 and CDR2 from the germline V gene are LGHNA and YNFKEQ. The CDR3 has 15 amino acids.

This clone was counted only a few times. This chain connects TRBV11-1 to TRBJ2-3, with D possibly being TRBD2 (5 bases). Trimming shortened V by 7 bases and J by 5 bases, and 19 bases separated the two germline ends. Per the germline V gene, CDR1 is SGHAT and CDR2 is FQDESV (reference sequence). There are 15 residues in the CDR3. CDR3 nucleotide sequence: TGTGCCAGCAATCCCGGGAACGGGCATGTAGATACGCAGTATTTT. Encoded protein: CASNPGNGHVDTQYF.